This T cell receptor beta chain was recovered during a study of shared clonotypes between healthy human individuals. Study-level information: Three CD4 naive, three CD4 memory, two CD8 naive and one CD8 memory plate were used per donor.

Assay runs were performed at deep level. Libraries were prepared by immunoSEQ multiplex PCR; TCRdb keeps only in-frame clonotypes and omits some of them. The sample shows over 75,000 clones, approximately 75% of them seen only once. This CDR3 has 17 amino acids. CDR1 is SGHVS, CDR2 FQNEAQ, per germline. The V gene end was trimmed by 1 base and the J gene end by 1 base; junction bases not matched to a gene: 7. The study drew its donors from healthy HIV-negative adults without recent acute infections or vaccinations. This receptor was taken from a young man in good health. V is TRBV7-8 and J is TRBJ2-1, with 7 nucleotides matching TRBD1. Sequencing was performed on memory CD8+ T cells sorted from blood. Subset noted: CD45RO+ cells pooled with CCR7-negative TemRA cells. The CDR3 reads CASSLGGWTGSYNEQFF. Written as DNA, the CDR3 is TGTGCCAGCAGCTTAGGTGGGTGGACAGGATCCTACAATGAGCAGTTCTTC.